The 10 T cell receptor beta chains below were found in one sample sequenced in a study of blood T cells in healthy people across ages. Sample-barcoded 5' priming and a J-beta primer mix drove a second PCR of roughly 6 to 12 cycles. TCRdb re-called the 5' RACE reads with MiXCR, one entry per CDR3 protein. The table includes about a million distinct CDR3 sequences, roughly 51% detected once. The sequenced material came from blood. All receptors derive from a woman aged 55-70 years in good health.

This chain links TRBV11-2 with TRBJ2-3, with D unclear. CDR1 and CDR2 (germline): SGHAT, FQNNGV. The CDR3 length is 15 residues. Trimming pared 1 base from V and 0 bases from J, leaving 8 bases between. As DNA, the CDR3 is TGTGCCAGCAGCTTAGGGAAGTGGAGCACAGATACGCAGTATTTT. Translation gives CASSLGKWSTDTQYF.

The rearrangement uses TRBV29-1 and TRBJ1-2; D gene uncertain. The CDR3 has 14 amino acids. The germline V gene encodes CDR1 SQVTM and CDR2 ANQGSEA. The germline V and J ends were trimmed by 0 bases and 4 bases, with 12 bases remaining between them. CDR3 sequence reads: CSVEDVRRGYGYTF. The CDR3 bases are TGCAGCGTTGAAGATGTGCGGCGGGGCTATGGCTACACCTTC.

This clonotype was observed a handful of times. The V call is TRBV6-5, the J call TRBJ2-7; D is possibly TRBD1 (5 bases). This CDR3 spans 14 amino acids. Germline V lookup: CDR1 MNHEY, CDR2 SVGAGI. The V gene lost 5 bases and the J gene lost 5 bases, with 16 bases spanning the gap. CDR3 sequence (DNA): TGTGCCAGCAGTCAGGGCCGGCCTATCGACGAGCAGTACTTC. Protein: CASSQGRPIDEQYF.

This clonotype has at least ten counts. The V gene is TRBV29-1, the J gene TRBJ2-7, with 10 bases that match TRBD2. V was clipped by 6 bases and J by 7 bases; unmatched bases: 9. Germline V gives CDR1 SQVTM, CDR2 ANQGSEA. The CDR3 has 13 residues. The CDR3 spells CSVKAGGPVEQYF. The CDR3 nucleotides read TGCAGCGTGAAAGCGGGAGGGCCGGTAGAGCAGTACTTC.

The CDR3 DNA sequence: TGCGCCAGCCGGGGACAGGGCGGTGAAGCTTTCTTT. This sequence encodes CASRGQGGEAFF. V and J are TRBV5-1 and TRBJ1-1; 9 bases are shared with TRBD1. There are 12 residues in the CDR3. V lost 7 bases to trimming and J lost 7 bases; unmatched junction nucleotides: 5. Germline values: CDR1 SGHRS, CDR2 YFSETQ.

J is TRBJ1-5 and V is TRBV12-3 or TRBV12-4; D is possibly TRBD1 (5 bases). This CDR3 contains 13 residues. Trimming removed 5 bases from V and 7 bases from J, with 12 bases in between. The CDR3 reads CASSGAPGQPQHF. The CDR3 DNA follows: TGTGCCAGCAGTGGGGCCCCGGGGCAGCCCCAGCATTTT.

This clonotype appeared a single time. The rearrangement links TRBV4-2 to TRBJ2-7, with D tentatively TRBD2 (6 bases). The germline gives CDR1 LGHNA, CDR2 YNFKEQ. The CDR3 runs 16 residues. The V gene lost 2 bases and the J gene lost 2 bases, with 16 bases spanning the gap. Here the CDR3 DNA reads TGTGCCAGCAGCCAACATGGGGGGACTCCGACCTACGAGCAGTACTTC. Translating it yields CASSQHGGTPTYEQYF.

This chain uses TRBV5-1 with TRBJ2-1; 7 positions agree with TRBD2. From germline, CDR1 is SGHRS and CDR2 YFSETQ. There are 17 residues in the CDR3. The V and J ends lost 3 bases and 7 bases, in that order; junction bases with no gene match: 16. The CDR3 loop is CASSSRASGGSRNEQFF. In DNA form, the CDR3 reads TGCGCCAGCAGCTCAAGGGCTAGCGGAGGGAGTAGGAATGAGCAGTTCTTC.

The chain joins TRBV2 to TRBJ1-2; a possible D gene is TRBD1 (6 bases). The CDR3 spans 13 residues. The V end was cut by 4 bases, the J end by 8 bases, with 14 bases between. Germline assignment: CDR1 SNHLY and CDR2 FYNNEI. The CDR3 loop is CASSVTRGEGYTF. The CDR3 DNA sequence: TGTGCCAGCAGTGTCACCAGGGGCGAAGGCTACACCTTC.

This sequence joins TRBV25-1 and TRBJ2-4; the match to TRBD2 covers 10 bases. The tail of the sequence fits TRBJ2-7 better, so the J call may be wrong. Germline assignment: CDR1 MGHDK and CDR2 SYGVNS. CDR3 length equals 14 residues. The CDR3 nucleotides read TGTGCCAGCAGTGGAACTAGCGGGAACTACGAGCAGTACTTC. Encoded protein: CASSGTSGNYEQYF.